What follows are 21 T cell receptor beta chains derived from one specimen sequenced in a study of cytomegalovirus exposure and HLA in healthy donors. PCR primers comprised 60 Vbeta and 13 Jbeta primers. Only in-frame clones appear in the TCRdb table, and some are missing; sequencing was by immunoSEQ multiplex PCR. Of tens of thousands of clones in the sample, roughly 81% were seen once. Material: PBMCs. The receptor source for this set is a woman aged 30 to 39 in good health and CMV-seronegative.

The chain carries TRBV7-3 and TRBJ2-1; 12 bases agree with TRBD2. The germline V gene has CDR1 SGHTA and CDR2 FQGTGA. This CDR3 contains 16 residues. V shed 6 bases and J 8 bases; nucleotides not matched to a gene: 11. CDR3 sequence (DNA): TGTGCCAGCAGTTCCAGGACTAGCGGGGCCGCGGATGAGCAGTTCTTC. Residues: CASSSRTSGAADEQFF.

The gene calls are TRBV5-4 and TRBJ2-7; D is perhaps TRBD1 (6 bases). V was cut by 0 bases and J by 6 bases, with 13 bases left in between. The CDR3 spans 14 residues. The germline gives CDR1 SGHNT, CDR2 YYREEE (reference sequence). CDR3 loop: CASSLVQGGPEQYF. DNA of the CDR3: TGTGCCAGCAGCTTGGTACAGGGCGGTCCCGAGCAGTACTTC.

The V call is TRBV29-1, the J call TRBJ2-5; 14 nucleotides match TRBD2. Germline CDR1 is SQVTM and CDR2 is ANQGSEA. The CDR3 totals 15 residues. V trimming: 6 bases; J trimming: 3 bases; junction bases outside the gene matches: 6. The CDR3 here is CSVAPGLAGEETQYF. CDR3 nucleotide sequence: TGCAGCGTGGCCCCGGGACTAGCGGGAGAAGAGACCCAGTACTTC.

This clone occurred a few times. The chain has TRBV5-4 and TRBJ2-7; a possible D gene is TRBD2 (5 bases). With 2 bases removed from V and 1 base from J, the gap between germline ends came to 19 bases. The CDR3 has 17 amino acids. The V gene's germline CDR1 is SGHNT and CDR2 YYREEE (reference sequence). The CDR3 here is CASSFPPLPGSSYEQYF. CDR3 nucleotide sequence: TGTGCCAGCAGCTTCCCCCCGCTACCGGGATCTTCCTACGAGCAGTACTTC.

As DNA, the CDR3 is TGTGCCAGTAAAAAGGAGACAGGGGGCACCAACGTCCTGACTTTC. As protein: CASKKETGGTNVLTF. The chain recombines TRBV2 with TRBJ2-6; 10 bases align to TRBD1. The CDR3 has 15 residues. The germline V gene encodes CDR1 SNHLY and CDR2 FYNNEI. The junction had 10 bases not matched to a gene; V was cut back by 9 bases and J by 8 bases.

The genes are TRBV6-5 and TRBJ2-1, with 8 bases identical to TRBD1. With 4 bases clipped from V and 0 bases from J, the junction kept 5 bases outside the gene matches. CDR3 length: 16 amino acids. Germline CDR1 MNHEY, CDR2 SVGAGI. CDR3: CASSLTGASSYNEQFF. In DNA, the CDR3 is TGTGCCAGCAGTTTGACAGGGGCTAGCTCCTACAATGAGCAGTTCTTC.

The chain uses TRBV7-2 and TRBJ2-3; possible D gene TRBD2, 7 bases. The germline V gene encodes CDR1 SGHTA and CDR2 FQGNSA. The CDR3 sequence is 16 residues long. The V gene lost 3 bases and the J gene lost 5 bases, with 18 bases spanning the gap. The CDR3 DNA sequence: TGTGCCAGCAGCTTCCAACCCGGGGGGCCGGGAGATACGCAGTATTTT. This sequence encodes CASSFQPGGPGDTQYF.

This chain connects TRBV19 to TRBJ1-1; 10 nucleotides match TRBD1. This CDR3 spans 13 amino acids. Trimming took 5 bases from V and 7 from J; bases not matched to a gene: 4. Germline-derived CDR1 and CDR2 are LNHDA and SQIVND (reference sequence). Written as DNA, the CDR3 is TGTGCCAGTAGTGTCGGGACAGGGGTTGAAGCTTTCTTT. Translating gives CASSVGTGVEAFF.

The chain couples TRBV29-1 to TRBJ1-4, with 7 bases identical to TRBD1. Germline CDR1 reads SQVTM; CDR2 reads ANQGSEA. The CDR3 extends over 13 amino acids. Germline trimming cut 6 bases from V and 8 bases from J; bases unmatched to any gene: 9. CDR3 bases: TGCAGCGTCTATGGACAGGCGGGGGAAAAACTGTTTTTT. Encoded protein: CSVYGQAGEKLFF.

The V gene is TRBV5-1, the J gene TRBJ2-1, with TRBD2 matching over 11 bases. The CDR3 is 14 amino acids. Trimming at V came to 5 bases and at J to 7 bases, leaving 5 bases not matched to a gene. Germline V CDR1 and CDR2: SGHRS, YFSETQ. CDR3 sequence: CASSSGRALNEQFF. The DNA of the CDR3 is TGCGCCAGCAGTAGCGGGAGGGCCTTGAATGAGCAGTTCTTC. Full variable domain (rest looked up from reference TRBV5-1 and TRBJ2-1): KAGVTQTPRYLIKTRGQQVTLSCSPISGHRSVSWYQQTPGQGLQFLFEYFSETQRNKGNFPGRFSGRQFSNSRSEMNVSTLELGDSALYLCASSSGRALNEQFFGPGTRLTVL.

The count of this clone is one. The gene calls are TRBV6-1 and TRBJ1-1, with TRBD1 matching over 7 bases. CDR1 and CDR2 (germline): MNHNS, SASEGT. This CDR3 region has 13 residues. V lost 6 bases, J lost 5 bases, and 6 bases stayed unmatched. In DNA, the CDR3 is TGTGCCAGCAGCCGAACAGGGGTAACTGAAGCTTTCTTT. As protein: CASSRTGVTEAFF.

This rearrangement joins TRBV5-1 to TRBJ1-1; D is uncertain. Germline V CDR1 and CDR2: SGHRS, YFSETQ. The V gene lost 4 bases and the J gene lost 4 bases, with 20 bases spanning the gap. The CDR3 totals 16 residues. CDR3 residues: CASSIRTGIPATEAFF. The CDR3 DNA follows: TGCGCCAGCAGCATACGGACTGGGATCCCGGCCACTGAAGCTTTCTTT.

The chain is built from TRBV18 and TRBJ1-2; TRBD1 agrees at 10 bases. Germline CDR1 and CDR2: KGHSH and LQKENI. This CDR3 comprises 16 residues. V gave up 2 bases and J gave up 7 bases; unmatched junction bases: 10. The DNA for the CDR3 is TGTGCCAGCTCACCAGGTCGGCGACAGGGGGCGAGTGGCTACACCTTC. This gives the protein CASSPGRRQGASGYTF. Drawing the rest from reference TRBV18 and TRBJ1-2, the complete variable domain is NAGVMQNPRHLVRRRGQEARLRCSPMKGHSHVYWYRQLPEEGLKFMVYLQKENIIDESGMPKERFSAEFPKEGPSILRIQQVVRGDSAAYFCASSPGRRQGASGYTFGSGTRLTVV.

The V and J genes are TRBV7-2 and TRBJ1-6, with 8 bases lining up with TRBD1. This CDR3 comprises 15 residues. CDR1 is SGHTA, CDR2 FQGNSA, per germline. The V segment lost 5 bases and the J segment 7 bases; nucleotides outside the gene matches: 7. The CDR3 DNA reads TGTGCCAGCAGCCCTCGGGACAGGACGAATTCACCCCTCCACTTT. Protein: CASSPRDRTNSPLHF.

In this sample, this clone turned up a few times. The chain employs TRBV4-1 and TRBJ2-1; perhaps TRBD2 as D (5 bases). V lost 1 base, J lost 9 bases, and 10 bases lay in between. The CDR3 is 13 residues long. Germline V CDR1 and CDR2: MGHRA, YSYEKL. The CDR3 sequence: CASSQVMRVEQFF. CDR3 sequence (DNA): TGCGCCAGCAGCCAAGTTATGCGGGTTGAGCAGTTCTTC.

The chain joins TRBV18 to TRBJ1-1, with a tentative D call TRBD1 (6 bases). The CDR3 runs to 14 residues. Germline CDR1 reads KGHSH; CDR2 reads LQKENI. V lost 1 base and J 1 base, leaving 7 bases between the germline ends. CDR3 nucleotide sequence: TGTGCCAGCTCACCACAGGGGGAGAACACTGAAGCTTTCTTT. Its protein product is CASSPQGENTEAFF.

The V call is TRBV28, the J call TRBJ1-3, with D possibly matching TRBD1 (5 bases). CDR3 length: 16 residues. The germline CDR1 and CDR2 sequences are MDHEN and SYDVKM. V dropped 4 bases and J dropped 5 bases, with 18 bases sitting between them. The CDR3 protein is CASSSAGSQLRNTIYF. In DNA form, the CDR3 reads TGTGCCAGCAGTTCGGCAGGGTCCCAACTGAGAAACACCATATATTTT.

There are a few counts of this clone. J is TRBJ1-1 and V is TRBV4-2, with TRBD1 matching 7 bases. V shed 1 base and J 6 bases; nucleotides not matched to a gene: 11. The V gene's germline CDR1 is LGHNA and CDR2 YNFKEQ. This CDR3 contains 16 residues. CDR3 sequence: CASSQGWQGEGAEAFF. CDR3 nucleotide sequence: TGTGCCAGCAGCCAAGGATGGCAGGGGGAAGGCGCTGAAGCTTTCTTT.

Here the CDR3 reads CASSQDSGLAGYNEQFF. CDR3 bases: TGCGCCAGCAGCCAAGATTCAGGGCTAGCGGGTTACAATGAGCAGTTCTTC. The genes are TRBV4-1 and TRBJ2-1; 8 bases map to TRBD2. The CDR3 is made up of 17 amino acids. With V trimmed by 0 bases and J by 4 bases, 8 bases remained unmatched. The germline V gene encodes CDR1 MGHRA and CDR2 YSYEKL.

This sequence joins TRBV4-1 and TRBJ2-7; no definite D call. This CDR3 has 14 amino acids. V lost 2 bases, J lost 4 bases, and 12 bases lay in between. Per germline, CDR1 MGHRA and CDR2 YSYEKL. The DNA of the CDR3 is TGCGCCAGCAGCCAAAACCTCGGAGCTTACGAGCAGTACTTC. Encoded protein: CASSQNLGAYEQYF.

The table lists this clone with a count of one. V is TRBV27 and J is TRBJ2-7; 9 bases fit TRBD2. The V and J ends lost 6 bases and 1 base, in that order; junction bases with no gene match: 13. The CDR3 totals 17 residues. Germline V gene data show CDR1 as MNHEY and CDR2 as SMNVEV (reference sequence). The CDR3 DNA reads as TGTGCCAGCAGCCCATATAGCGGGAGCTTTAAGTCCTACGAGCAGTACTTC. As protein: CASSPYSGSFKSYEQYF.